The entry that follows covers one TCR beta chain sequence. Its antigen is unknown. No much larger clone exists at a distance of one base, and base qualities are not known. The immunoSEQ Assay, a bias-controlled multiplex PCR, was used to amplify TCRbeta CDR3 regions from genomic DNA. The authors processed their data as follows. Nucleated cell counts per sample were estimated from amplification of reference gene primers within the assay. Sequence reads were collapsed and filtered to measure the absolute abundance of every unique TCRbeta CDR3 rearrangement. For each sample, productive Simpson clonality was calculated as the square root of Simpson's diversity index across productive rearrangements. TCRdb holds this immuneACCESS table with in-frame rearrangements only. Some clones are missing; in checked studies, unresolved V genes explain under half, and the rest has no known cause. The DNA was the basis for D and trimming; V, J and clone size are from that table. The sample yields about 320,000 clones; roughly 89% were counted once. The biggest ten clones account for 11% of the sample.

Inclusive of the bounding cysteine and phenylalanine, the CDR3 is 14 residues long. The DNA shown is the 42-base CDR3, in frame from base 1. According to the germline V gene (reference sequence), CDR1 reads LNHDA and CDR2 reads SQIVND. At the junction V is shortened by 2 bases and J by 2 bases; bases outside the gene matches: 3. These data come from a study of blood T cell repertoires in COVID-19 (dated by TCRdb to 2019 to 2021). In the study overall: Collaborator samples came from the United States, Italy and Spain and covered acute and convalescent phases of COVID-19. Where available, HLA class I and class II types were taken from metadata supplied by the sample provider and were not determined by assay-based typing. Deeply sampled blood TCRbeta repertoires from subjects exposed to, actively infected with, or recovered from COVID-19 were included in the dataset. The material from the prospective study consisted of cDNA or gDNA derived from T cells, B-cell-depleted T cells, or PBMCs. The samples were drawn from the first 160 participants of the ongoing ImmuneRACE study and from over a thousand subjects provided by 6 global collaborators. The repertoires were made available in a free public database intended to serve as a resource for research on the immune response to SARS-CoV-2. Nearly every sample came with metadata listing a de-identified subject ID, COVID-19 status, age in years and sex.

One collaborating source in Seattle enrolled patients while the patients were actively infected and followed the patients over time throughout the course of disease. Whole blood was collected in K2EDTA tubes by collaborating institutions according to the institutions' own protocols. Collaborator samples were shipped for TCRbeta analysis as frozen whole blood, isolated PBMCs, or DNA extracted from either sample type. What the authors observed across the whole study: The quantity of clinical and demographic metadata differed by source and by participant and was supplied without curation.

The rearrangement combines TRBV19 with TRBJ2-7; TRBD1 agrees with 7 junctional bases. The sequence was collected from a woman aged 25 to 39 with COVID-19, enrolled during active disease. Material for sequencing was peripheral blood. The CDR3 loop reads CASSIYRGAYEQYF. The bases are TGTGCCAGTAGTATATACAGGGGCGCCTACGAGCAGTACTTC.